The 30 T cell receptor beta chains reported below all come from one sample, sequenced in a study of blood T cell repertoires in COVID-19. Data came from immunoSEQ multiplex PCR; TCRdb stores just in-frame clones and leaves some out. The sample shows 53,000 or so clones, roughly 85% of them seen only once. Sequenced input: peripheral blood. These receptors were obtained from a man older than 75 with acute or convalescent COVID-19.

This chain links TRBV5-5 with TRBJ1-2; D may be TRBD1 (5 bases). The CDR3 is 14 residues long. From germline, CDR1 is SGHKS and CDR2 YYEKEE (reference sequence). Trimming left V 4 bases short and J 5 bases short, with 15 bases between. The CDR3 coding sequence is TGTGCCAGCAGCCTCAGGGATATTAGTTATGGCTACACCTTC. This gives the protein CASSLRDISYGYTF. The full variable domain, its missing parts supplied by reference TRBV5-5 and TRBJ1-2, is DAGVTQSPTHLIKTRGQQVTLRCSPISGHKSVSWYQQVLGQGPQFIFQYYEKEERGRGNFPDRFSARQFPNYSSELNVNALLLGDSALYLCASSLRDISYGYTFGSGTRLTVV.

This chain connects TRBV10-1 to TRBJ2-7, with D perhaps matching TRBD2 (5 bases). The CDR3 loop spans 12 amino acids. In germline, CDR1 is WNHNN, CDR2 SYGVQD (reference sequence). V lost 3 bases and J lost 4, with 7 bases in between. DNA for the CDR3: TGCGCCAGCAGTGATGGGGAGTACGAGCAGTACTTC. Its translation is CASSDGEYEQYF.

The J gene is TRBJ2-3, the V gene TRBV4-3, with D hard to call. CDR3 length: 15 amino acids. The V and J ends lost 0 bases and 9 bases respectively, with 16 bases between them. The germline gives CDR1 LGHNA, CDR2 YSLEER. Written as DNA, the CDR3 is TGCGCCAGCAGCCAAGATCCCCCTCCTTCTTCGACGCAGTATTTT. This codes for CASSQDPPPSSTQYF.

The CDR3 nucleotides are TGTGCCAGCAGCTTAGGCCATCCCAGCGGGGGGGCCGTGTACGAGCAGTACTTC. Its translation: CASSLGHPSGGAVYEQYF. The genes are TRBV7-2 and TRBJ2-7; TRBD2 agrees at 10 bases. Germline CDR1 is SGHTA and CDR2 is FQGNSA. Trimming removed 1 base from V and 4 bases from J; junction bases left unmatched: 13. This CDR3 contains 18 residues. The variable domain in full, with the rest retrieved from reference TRBV7-2 and TRBJ2-7, is GAGVSQSPSNKVTEKGKDVELRCDPISGHTALYWYRQSLGQGLEFLIYFQGNSAPDKSGLPSDRFSAERTGGSVSTLTIQRTQQEDSAVYLCASSLGHPSGGAVYEQYFGPGTRLTVT.

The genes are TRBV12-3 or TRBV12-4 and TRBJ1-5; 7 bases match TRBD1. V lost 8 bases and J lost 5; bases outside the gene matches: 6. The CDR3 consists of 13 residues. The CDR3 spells CASAGGFHQPQHF. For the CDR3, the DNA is TGTGCCAGCGCAGGGGGTTTCCATCAGCCCCAGCATTTT.

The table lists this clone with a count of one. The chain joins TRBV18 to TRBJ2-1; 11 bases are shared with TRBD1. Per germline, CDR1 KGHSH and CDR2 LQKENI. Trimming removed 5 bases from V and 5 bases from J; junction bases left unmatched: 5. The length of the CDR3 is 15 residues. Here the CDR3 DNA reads TGTGCCAGCTCAGTTGGGACAGGGGGAAACAATGAGCAGTTCTTC. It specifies CASSVGTGGNNEQFF.

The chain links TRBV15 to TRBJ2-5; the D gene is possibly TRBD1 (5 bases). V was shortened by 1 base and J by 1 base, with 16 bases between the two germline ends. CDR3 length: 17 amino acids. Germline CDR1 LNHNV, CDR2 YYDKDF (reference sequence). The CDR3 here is CATSRVSTGRFQETQYF. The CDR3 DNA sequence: TGTGCCACCAGCAGAGTTAGTACAGGACGCTTCCAAGAGACCCAGTACTTC. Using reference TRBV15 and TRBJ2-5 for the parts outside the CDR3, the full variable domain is DAMVIQNPRYQVTQFGKPVTLSCSQTLNHNVMYWYQQKSSQAPKLLFHYYDKDFNNEADTPDNFQSRRPNTSFCFLDIRSPGLGDTAMYLCATSRVSTGRFQETQYFGPGTRLLVL.

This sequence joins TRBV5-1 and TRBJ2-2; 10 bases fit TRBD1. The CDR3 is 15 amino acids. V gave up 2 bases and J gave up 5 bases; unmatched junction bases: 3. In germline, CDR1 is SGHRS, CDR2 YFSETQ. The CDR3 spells CASSFPGQGTGELFF. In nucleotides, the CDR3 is TGCGCCAGCAGCTTCCCGGGACAGGGGACCGGGGAGCTGTTTTTT.

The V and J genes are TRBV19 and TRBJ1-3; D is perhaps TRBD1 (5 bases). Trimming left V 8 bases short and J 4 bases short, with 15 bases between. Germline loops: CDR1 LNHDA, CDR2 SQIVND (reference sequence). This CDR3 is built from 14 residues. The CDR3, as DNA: TGTGCCAGTTCCTACGGGGGGTCCGGAAACACCATATATTTT. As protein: CASSYGGSGNTIYF.

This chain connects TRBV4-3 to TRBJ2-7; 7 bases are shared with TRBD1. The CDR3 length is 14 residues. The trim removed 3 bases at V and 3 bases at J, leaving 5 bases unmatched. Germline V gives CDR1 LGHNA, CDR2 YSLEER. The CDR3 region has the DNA TGCGCCAGCAGCCAGGACAGGTTGGTCTACGAGCAGTACTTC. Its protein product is CASSQDRLVYEQYF.

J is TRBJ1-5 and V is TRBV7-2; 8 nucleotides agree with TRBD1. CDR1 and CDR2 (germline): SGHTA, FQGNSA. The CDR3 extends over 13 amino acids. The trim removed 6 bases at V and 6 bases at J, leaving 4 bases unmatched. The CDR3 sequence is CASSPDRVQPQHF. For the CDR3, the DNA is TGTGCCAGCAGTCCGGACAGGGTTCAGCCCCAGCATTTT.

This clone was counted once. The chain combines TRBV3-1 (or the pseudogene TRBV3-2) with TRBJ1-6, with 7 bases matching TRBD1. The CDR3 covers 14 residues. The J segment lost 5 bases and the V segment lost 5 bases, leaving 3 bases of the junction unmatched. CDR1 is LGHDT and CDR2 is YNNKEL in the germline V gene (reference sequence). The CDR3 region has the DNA TGTGCCAGCAGCAGAGGACAGGATAATTCACCCCTCCACTTT. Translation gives CASSRGQDNSPLHF.

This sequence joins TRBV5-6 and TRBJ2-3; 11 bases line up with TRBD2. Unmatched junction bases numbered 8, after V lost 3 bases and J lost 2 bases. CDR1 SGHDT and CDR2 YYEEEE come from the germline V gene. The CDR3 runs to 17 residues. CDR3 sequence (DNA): TGTGCCAGCAGCTACCCCATAGCGGGGGGGACCACAGATACGCAGTATTTT. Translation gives CASSYPIAGGTTDTQYF.

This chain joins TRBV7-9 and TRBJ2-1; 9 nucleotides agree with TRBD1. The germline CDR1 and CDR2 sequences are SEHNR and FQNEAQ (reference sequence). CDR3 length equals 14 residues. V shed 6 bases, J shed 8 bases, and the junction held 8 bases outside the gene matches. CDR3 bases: TGTGCCAGCAGGTCGGGACAGGGTGGACATGAGCAGTTCTTC. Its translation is CASRSGQGGHEQFF.

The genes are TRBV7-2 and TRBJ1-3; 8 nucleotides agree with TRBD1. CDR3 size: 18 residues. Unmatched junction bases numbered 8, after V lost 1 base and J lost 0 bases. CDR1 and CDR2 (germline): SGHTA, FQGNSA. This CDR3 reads CASSLVGQGSTSGNTIYF. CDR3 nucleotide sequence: TGTGCCAGCAGCTTAGTTGGACAGGGTAGTACCTCTGGAAACACCATATATTTT.

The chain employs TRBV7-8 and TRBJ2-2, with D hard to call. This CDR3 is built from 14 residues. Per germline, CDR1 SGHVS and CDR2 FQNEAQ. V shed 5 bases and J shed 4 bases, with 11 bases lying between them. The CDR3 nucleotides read TGTGCCAGCAGCCCCCGTGAGGCCACCGGGGAGCTGTTTTTT. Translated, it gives CASSPREATGELFF.

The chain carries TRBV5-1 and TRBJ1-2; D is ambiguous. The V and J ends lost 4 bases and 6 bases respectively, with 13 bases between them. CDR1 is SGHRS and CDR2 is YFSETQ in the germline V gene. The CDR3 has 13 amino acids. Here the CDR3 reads CASSLRHDDGYTF. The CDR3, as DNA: TGCGCCAGCAGCCTACGACACGATGATGGCTACACCTTC.

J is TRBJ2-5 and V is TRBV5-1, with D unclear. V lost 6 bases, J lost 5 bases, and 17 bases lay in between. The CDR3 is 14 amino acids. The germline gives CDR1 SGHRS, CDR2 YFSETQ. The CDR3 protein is CASTSEVRPETQYF. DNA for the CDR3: TGCGCCAGCACCTCCGAAGTGCGCCCGGAGACCCAGTACTTC.

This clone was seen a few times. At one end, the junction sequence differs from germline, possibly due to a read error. The CDR3 protein is CKEFGYSNQPQHF. Here the CDR3 DNA reads TGCAAAGAATTCGGTTATAGCAATCAGCCCCAGCATTTT. This sequence joins TRBV3-1 (or the pseudogene TRBV3-2) and TRBJ1-5, with D hard to call. The germline V gene encodes CDR1 LGHDT and CDR2 YNNKEL (reference sequence). The CDR3 consists of 13 residues.

Here the CDR3 reads CASSNTGEQPQHF. As DNA, the CDR3 is TGTGCCAGTAGTAATACAGGGGAACAGCCCCAGCATTTT. The rearrangement uses TRBV19 and TRBJ1-5, with 7 bases lining up with TRBD1. Germline lookup yields CDR1 LNHDA and CDR2 SQIVND (reference sequence). Unmatched junction bases numbered 4, after V lost 4 bases and J lost 7 bases. There are 13 residues in the CDR3.

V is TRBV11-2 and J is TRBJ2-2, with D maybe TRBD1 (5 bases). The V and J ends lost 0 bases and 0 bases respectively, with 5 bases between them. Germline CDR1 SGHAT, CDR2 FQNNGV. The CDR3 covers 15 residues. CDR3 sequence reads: CASSLEGANTGELFF. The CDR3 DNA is TGTGCCAGCAGCTTAGAAGGGGCGAACACCGGGGAGCTGTTTTTT.

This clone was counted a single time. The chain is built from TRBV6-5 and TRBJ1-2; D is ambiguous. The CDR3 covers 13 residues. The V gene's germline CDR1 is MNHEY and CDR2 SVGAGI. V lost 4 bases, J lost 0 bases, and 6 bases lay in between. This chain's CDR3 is CASSSGPNYGYTF. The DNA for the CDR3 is TGTGCCAGCAGTTCAGGTCCTAACTATGGCTACACCTTC.

The CDR3 DNA sequence: TGTGCCAGTAGTCGTACAGGGGCCTTCCAGACAGATACGCAGTATTTT. Its protein product is CASSRTGAFQTDTQYF. The chain employs TRBV19 and TRBJ2-3; 7 bases fit TRBD1. CDR1 LNHDA and CDR2 SQIVND come from the germline V gene (reference sequence). The V segment lost 5 bases and the J segment 3 bases; nucleotides outside the gene matches: 11. The CDR3 loop spans 16 amino acids.

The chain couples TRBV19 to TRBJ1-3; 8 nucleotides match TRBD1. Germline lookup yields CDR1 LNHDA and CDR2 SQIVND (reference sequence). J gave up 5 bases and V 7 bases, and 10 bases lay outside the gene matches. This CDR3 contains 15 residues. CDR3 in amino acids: CASNPPQGARNTIYF. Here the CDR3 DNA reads TGTGCCAGTAACCCCCCTCAGGGGGCGAGAAACACCATATATTTT.

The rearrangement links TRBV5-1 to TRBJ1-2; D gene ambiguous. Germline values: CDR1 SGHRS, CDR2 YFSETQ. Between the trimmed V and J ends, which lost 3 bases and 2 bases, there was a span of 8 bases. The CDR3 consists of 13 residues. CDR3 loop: CASSSAGNYGYTF. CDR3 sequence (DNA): TGCGCCAGCAGCTCGGCAGGAAACTATGGCTACACCTTC.

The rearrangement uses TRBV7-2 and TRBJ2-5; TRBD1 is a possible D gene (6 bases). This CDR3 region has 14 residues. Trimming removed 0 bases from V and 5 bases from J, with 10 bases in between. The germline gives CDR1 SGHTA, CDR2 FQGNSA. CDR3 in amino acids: CASSLAGAGETQYF. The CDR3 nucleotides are TGTGCCAGCAGCTTAGCGGGGGCCGGGGAGACCCAGTACTTC.

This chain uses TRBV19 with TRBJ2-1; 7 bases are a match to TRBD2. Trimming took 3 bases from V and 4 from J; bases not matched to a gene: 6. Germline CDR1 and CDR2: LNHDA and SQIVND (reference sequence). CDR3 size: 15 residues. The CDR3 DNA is TGTGCCAGTAGTATGGCGGGACTAAATTACAATGAGCAGTTCTTC. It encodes CASSMAGLNYNEQFF.

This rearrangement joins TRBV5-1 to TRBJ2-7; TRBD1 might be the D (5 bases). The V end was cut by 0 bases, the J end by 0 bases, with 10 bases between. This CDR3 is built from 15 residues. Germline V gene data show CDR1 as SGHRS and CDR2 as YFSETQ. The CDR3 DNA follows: TGCGCCAGCAGCTTGGAGGGGATGCGCTCCTACGAGCAGTACTTC. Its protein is CASSLEGMRSYEQYF.

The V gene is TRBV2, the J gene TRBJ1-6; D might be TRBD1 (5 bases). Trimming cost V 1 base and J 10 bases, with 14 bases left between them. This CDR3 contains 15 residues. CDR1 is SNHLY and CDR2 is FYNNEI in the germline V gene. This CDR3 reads CASSEGQGGRSPLHF. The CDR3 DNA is TGTGCCAGCAGTGAAGGGCAGGGCGGTCGGTCACCCCTCCACTTT.

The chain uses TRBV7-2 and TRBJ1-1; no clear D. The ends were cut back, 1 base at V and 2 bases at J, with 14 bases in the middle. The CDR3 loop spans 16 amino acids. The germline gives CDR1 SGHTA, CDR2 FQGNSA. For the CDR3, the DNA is TGTGCCAGCAGCTTAGTGGGCCCGGGAGTCAACACTGAAGCTTTCTTT. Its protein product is CASSLVGPGVNTEAFF.